This T cell receptor (beta chain) was identified in a study of shared clonotypes between healthy human individuals. The wider study: Serving as donors were a couple of women and three men, whose ages spanned 18 to 49. Whole-study results and caveats: Roughly 5.3% of naive CD4 clonotypes were common to a few donors. Non-shared clonotypes were found to have lower generation probabilities than the clonotypes that were shared by all four of the sorted-subset donors.

TCRdb keeps only in-frame clones here, not all; method: immunoSEQ multiplex PCR. The sample carries millions of clones, 93% recorded once. Worth noting for this clone: Antigen: not known.

Trimming took off 7 bases at V and 0 bases at J, with 13 bases between the two ends. CDR3 size: 14 residues. The germline gives CDR1 MDHEN, CDR2 SYDVKM. This clonotype was obtained from a man between 18 and 35 years old in good health. Some clones in this sample may be carry-over from other donors' samples. Sequenced: naive CD4+ T cells from PBMCs. Documented subset: CD45RA+ positively selected. The V and J genes are TRBV28 and TRBJ2-7, with D perhaps matching TRBD1 (6 bases). CDR3 sequence (DNA): TGTGCCAGCATGATACAGGGACCCTCCTACGAGCAGTACTTC. It specifies CASMIQGPSYEQYF.